This T cell receptor (beta chain) was identified during a study of blood T cell repertoires in COVID-19. Study as a whole: Whether acute or convalescent, the COVID-19 samples came from the United States, Italy and Spain. PBMCs, B-cell-depleted T cells, or T cells provided the cDNA or gDNA that made up the material.

The CDR3 has 17 amino acids. V lost 1 base to trimming and J lost 0 bases; unmatched junction nucleotides: 6. From germline, CDR1 is SGHKS and CDR2 YYEKEE (reference sequence). Original analysis: Nucleated cell number was recorded as an estimate derived from reference gene primer amplification. The repertoire was sequenced with immunoSEQ multiplex PCR; TCRdb's copy has only in-frame clones and lacks some. V, J and clone size reflect that table, while D and trimming were determined from the DNA. The sample includes over 200,000 clones, less than 85% of them seen just once. The chain has TRBV5-5 and TRBJ1-5, with 8 positions matching TRBD1. The sample taken for sequencing was peripheral blood. The receptor comes from a woman aged 70-85 years with active or convalescent COVID-19. The CDR3 sequence: CASSLTGGYPSNQPQHF. DNA for the CDR3: TGTGCCAGCAGCTTGACAGGGGGGTATCCTAGCAATCAGCCCCAGCATTTT.